The 31 T cell receptor beta chains below were found in one sample sequenced in a study of OX40 agonist ivuxolimab in advanced cancers. The assay was immunoSEQ multiplex PCR, and TCRdb's table has in-frame clones only and misses some. This sample has fewer than 95,000 clones, with approximately 89% found just once. Sequenced material: CD4+ or CD8+ T cells sorted from blood, taken in a trial of the OX40 agonist ivuxolimab. All receptors come from an adult with an advanced solid tumor such as melanoma, head and neck, liver or kidney cancer.

The V gene is TRBV5-6, the J gene TRBJ2-5; D is unclear. The germline gives CDR1 SGHDT, CDR2 YYEEEE. Trimming removed 4 bases at V and 5 bases at J, with 15 bases between. The CDR3 is 14 amino acids. The CDR3 DNA sequence: TGTGCCAGCAGCAACACTTGGGAACGGGAGACCCAGTACTTC. Translation: CASSNTWERETQYF.

This clone was recorded once. The V gene is TRBV7-6, the J gene TRBJ2-2, with D possibly being TRBD1 (6 bases). The V and J ends lost 5 bases and 0 bases respectively, with 13 bases between them. The V gene's germline CDR1 is SGHVS and CDR2 FNYEAQ. CDR3 length: 16 residues. CDR3 sequence: CASSLAGTTNTGELFF. The CDR3, as DNA: TGTGCCAGCAGCCTCGCCGGGACAACGAACACCGGGGAGCTGTTTTTT.

CDR3 bases: TGTGCCAGCAGCTTCCTGGACAATGAGCAGTTCTTC. This encodes CASSFLDNEQFF. This rearrangement joins TRBV11-2 to TRBJ2-1; D is unclear. V was pared by 3 bases and J by 5 bases, with 5 bases between. This CDR3 comprises 12 residues. Germline assignment: CDR1 SGHAT and CDR2 FQNNGV.

The chain recombines TRBV30 with TRBJ1-4; weak D call: TRBD1 (5 bases). The ends were cut back, 7 bases at V and 4 bases at J, with 10 bases in the middle. The CDR3 extends over 12 amino acids. Germline V gene sequence: CDR1 GTSNPN, CDR2 SVGIG (reference sequence). The CDR3 DNA is TGTGCCTCTTCAGGGTTTAATGAAAAACTGTTTTTT. It codes for CASSGFNEKLFF.

The rearrangement joins TRBV4-3 to TRBJ1-3; TRBD1 matches at 7 bases. Losses at the gene ends were 0 bases for V and 8 bases for J; bases not matched to a gene: 16. The CDR3 totals 18 residues. Germline V CDR1 and CDR2: LGHNA, YSLEER. The CDR3 DNA follows: TGCGCCAGCAGCCAAGATCACGCGTTAGGGGGCAGGGGCGACACCATATATTTT. Its translation is CASSQDHALGGRGDTIYF.

The genes are TRBV9 and TRBJ2-1, with a possible D match to TRBD2 (6 bases). Per germline, CDR1 SGDLS and CDR2 YYNGEE. The V end was cut by 0 bases, the J end by 10 bases, with 17 bases between. The CDR3 covers 15 residues. CDR3 coding DNA: TGTGCCAGCAGCGTAGCGATCTCCCCCCTAGCGGAGCAGTTCTTC. This sequence encodes CASSVAISPLAEQFF.

The genes are TRBV18 and TRBJ2-7; D perhaps matches TRBD2 (6 bases). The CDR3 consists of 14 residues. Per the germline V gene, CDR1 is KGHSH and CDR2 is LQKENI. V lost 3 bases and J 5 bases, leaving 14 bases between the germline ends. CDR3 bases: TGTGCCAGCTCACCCTCCCCGCGGGGCGACGAGCAGTACTTC. Encoded protein: CASSPSPRGDEQYF.

The gene calls are TRBV11-2 and TRBJ2-7, with 7 bases matching TRBD1. CDR1 SGHAT and CDR2 FQNNGV come from the germline V gene. The V segment lost 3 bases and the J segment 5 bases; nucleotides outside the gene matches: 7. This CDR3 contains 14 residues. CDR3 sequence (DNA): TGTGCCAGCAGCTTGAGGGGGCTGATCGACGAGCAGTACTTC. It encodes CASSLRGLIDEQYF.

In DNA form, the CDR3 reads TGTGCCATCACCGAATCCCCCAATCAGCCCCAGCATTTT. It yields the protein CAITESPNQPQHF. The rearrangement joins TRBV10-3 to TRBJ1-5, with D unresolved. This CDR3 is 13 amino acids long. V lost 7 bases to trimming and J lost 3 bases, with 10 bases between them. Germline V gives CDR1 ENHRY, CDR2 SYGVKD.

The V gene is TRBV6-1, the J gene TRBJ1-3; D gene uncertain. The germline CDR1 and CDR2 sequences are MNHNS and SASEGT. This CDR3 spans 16 amino acids. Trimming left V 3 bases short and J 0 bases short, with 12 bases between. CDR3 in DNA: TGTGCCAGCAGTGATCAAGGAGGGATCTCTGGAAACACCATATATTTT. Its translation is CASSDQGGISGNTIYF.

V and J are TRBV2 and TRBJ2-7, with 16 bases matching TRBD2. The CDR3 is 16 residues long. Germline CDR1 and CDR2: SNHLY and FYNNEI. Losses at the gene ends were 8 bases for V and 2 bases for J; bases not matched to a gene: 6. The CDR3, as DNA: TGTGCCAGCGGGGGGACTAGCGGGAGGGGACCCTACGAGCAGTACTTC. This sequence encodes CASGGTSGRGPYEQYF.

The chain is built from TRBV11-3 and TRBJ2-1; weak D call: TRBD2 (6 bases). Germline loops: CDR1 SGHNT, CDR2 YENEEA. This CDR3 has 14 amino acids. Trimming took 4 bases from V and 9 from J, leaving 16 bases between them. The CDR3 bases are TGTGCCAGCAGCTCCACTAGCCGTTTGGGTGAGCAGTTCTTC. Translation: CASSSTSRLGEQFF.

This clone was seen a few times. This sequence joins TRBV6-5 and TRBJ1-2; D uncertain. Germline V gene sequence: CDR1 MNHEY, CDR2 SVGAGI. This CDR3 comprises 12 residues. Trimming took off 2 bases at V and 8 bases at J, with 9 bases between the two ends. CDR3 protein: CASSYPIGGYTF. The CDR3 nucleotides are TGTGCCAGCAGTTACCCCATAGGGGGCTACACCTTC.

This chain uses TRBV5-1 with TRBJ2-3, with TRBD1 matching over 7 bases. Germline-derived CDR1 and CDR2 are SGHRS and YFSETQ. The CDR3 extends over 16 amino acids. V dropped 1 base and J dropped 1; count of bases not matched to a gene: 6. CDR3 coding DNA: TGCGCCAGCAGCTTGAGGGGGCTTGGCGGCACAGATACGCAGTATTTT. Translating it yields CASSLRGLGGTDTQYF.

This clone was detected a few times. The V and J genes are TRBV10-3 and TRBJ2-7; D perhaps matches TRBD1 (6 bases). This CDR3 is 12 amino acids long. The V and J ends lost 6 bases and 3 bases respectively, with 9 bases between them. Germline V gene sequence: CDR1 ENHRY, CDR2 SYGVKD. The CDR3, as DNA: TGTGCCATCAGCTCACAGGGCTACGAGCAGTACTTC. Amino acid sequence: CAISSQGYEQYF.

The CDR3 protein is CASSLGTSGRALGSYEQYF. CDR3 in DNA: TGTGCCAGCAGTTTAGGGACTAGCGGGAGGGCCCTAGGGTCCTACGAGCAGTACTTC. This rearrangement joins TRBV28 to TRBJ2-7; 16 positions agree with TRBD2. The CDR3 sequence is 19 residues long. The V gene end was trimmed by 2 bases and the J gene end by 1 base; junction bases not matched to a gene: 8. Germline assignment: CDR1 MDHEN and CDR2 SYDVKM.

This chain links TRBV4-2 with TRBJ2-5; no clear D gene. Per germline, CDR1 LGHNA and CDR2 YNFKEQ. This CDR3 has 16 residues. Trimming pared 1 base from V and 1 base from J, leaving 13 bases between. CDR3 DNA sequence: TGTGCCAGCAGCCAAGTTTTCTCGGGTCCCCAAGAGACCCAGTACTTC. Amino acid sequence: CASSQVFSGPQETQYF.

The V gene is TRBV7-2, the J gene TRBJ2-1; D may be TRBD1 (5 bases). CDR1 is SGHTA, CDR2 FQGNSA, per germline. V was shortened by 7 bases and J by 0 bases, with 16 bases between the two germline ends. This CDR3 is built from 16 residues. The chain's CDR3 is CASIQAGPPSYNEQFF. CDR3 DNA sequence: TGTGCCAGCATCCAAGCAGGGCCACCCTCCTACAATGAGCAGTTCTTC.

The CDR3 region has the DNA TGCGCCAGCAGCCTATCGGGGTCTTCAGCGGGGCTCACAGATACGCAGTATTTT. Its protein is CASSLSGSSAGLTDTQYF. The chain recombines TRBV5-1 with TRBJ2-3; 7 nucleotides line up with TRBD2. Germline lookup yields CDR1 SGHRS and CDR2 YFSETQ. With 4 bases clipped from V and 2 bases from J, the junction kept 16 bases outside the gene matches. This CDR3 spans 18 amino acids. The full variable domain, in which reference TRBV5-1 and TRBJ2-3 provide the parts outside the CDR3, is KAGVTQTPRYLIKTRGQQVTLSCSPISGHRSVSWYQQTPGQGLQFLFEYFSETQRNKGNFPGRFSGRQFSNSRSEMNVSTLELGDSALYLCASSLSGSSAGLTDTQYFGPGTRLTVL.

The chain recombines TRBV5-1 with TRBJ1-4, with 7 bases that match TRBD1. Germline V gives CDR1 SGHRS, CDR2 YFSETQ. This CDR3 comprises 13 residues. The V segment lost 2 bases and the J segment 7 bases; nucleotides outside the gene matches: 2. CDR3 sequence reads: CASSFRQGEKLFF. CDR3 sequence (DNA): TGCGCCAGCAGCTTCCGACAGGGTGAAAAACTGTTTTTT.

The chain couples TRBV5-1 to TRBJ1-1, with D unresolved. The CDR3 contains 14 residues. CDR1 is SGHRS and CDR2 is YFSETQ in the germline V gene. Between the trimmed V and J ends, which lost 4 bases and 6 bases, there was a span of 16 bases. The CDR3 nucleotides read TGCGCCAGCAGCCTGCGGAGGGTCGGCGCTGAAGCTTTCTTT. This encodes CASSLRRVGAEAFF.

The rearrangement joins TRBV12-5 to TRBJ2-5; D gene uncertain. Trimming shortened V by 6 bases and J by 5 bases, and 13 bases separated the two germline ends. CDR3 length: 13 residues. CDR1 is LGHNT, CDR2 FRNRAP, per germline. The CDR3 sequence is CASGRPPMETQYF. In nucleotides, the CDR3 is TGTGCTAGTGGCCGCCCCCCGATGGAGACCCAGTACTTC.

This clone was counted once. The chain has TRBV5-4 and TRBJ2-1, with D perhaps being TRBD1 or TRBD2 (5 bases each). Trimming removed 3 bases from V and 2 bases from J, with 15 bases in between. The CDR3 runs 16 residues. The germline gives CDR1 SGHNT, CDR2 YYREEE (reference sequence). CDR3 loop: CASSSIRGPTYNEQFF. The CDR3 DNA is TGTGCCAGCAGCTCGATTCGGGGCCCTACCTACAATGAGCAGTTCTTC.

With regard to this clone: A read error may account for a junction end that differs from germline. The chain employs TRBV5-5 and TRBJ2-7, with a weak D call TRBD2 (5 bases). The CDR3 has 17 amino acids. Germline V lookup: CDR1 SGHKS, CDR2 YYEKEE (reference sequence). CDR3 in DNA: TGCGCCAGCAGCCAAGGAGAATGTCTAGCCGCCCGCTACGAGCAGTACTTC. It codes for CASSQGECLAARYEQYF.

The chain links TRBV9 to TRBJ1-4, with D possibly matching TRBD1 (5 bases). Germline loops: CDR1 SGDLS, CDR2 YYNGEE. V lost 0 bases and J lost 8, with 14 bases in between. This CDR3 region has 15 residues. The CDR3, as DNA: TGTGCCAGCAGCGTAGGCTGGGGCCGAGGGGAAAAACTGTTTTTT. Encoded protein: CASSVGWGRGEKLFF.

The chain combines TRBV7-3 with TRBJ1-1; D unresolved. The V end lost 1 base, the J end lost 1 base, and 7 bases lay between the germline ends. The length of the CDR3 is 14 residues. The germline gives CDR1 SGHTA, CDR2 FQGTGA. As DNA, the CDR3 is TGTGCCAGCAGCTTAAACGGCCCGAACACTGAAGCTTTCTTT. Translating gives CASSLNGPNTEAFF.

The chain is built from TRBV10-3 and TRBJ2-5, with a weak D call TRBD2 (5 bases). V lost 0 bases, J lost 2 bases, and 7 bases lay in between. CDR3 length: 14 amino acids. Germline loops: CDR1 ENHRY, CDR2 SYGVKD. The CDR3 reads CAISESRGQETQYF. CDR3 DNA: TGTGCCATCAGTGAGTCTCGAGGGCAAGAGACCCAGTACTTC.

J is TRBJ1-2 and V is TRBV5-1, with TRBD1 identical over 9 bases. Germline lookup yields CDR1 SGHRS and CDR2 YFSETQ. This CDR3 region has 17 residues. V dropped 0 bases and J dropped 6; count of bases not matched to a gene: 12. In DNA, the CDR3 is TGCGCCAGCAGCTTGGACCCATGGACAGGGGTTGATAATGGCTACACCTTC. Its translation is CASSLDPWTGVDNGYTF.

This chain connects TRBV7-9 to TRBJ1-2; D is unclear. V lost 2 bases, J lost 8 bases, and 15 bases lay in between. The CDR3 runs 14 residues. CDR1 and CDR2 from the germline V gene are SEHNR and FQNEAQ (reference sequence). The CDR3 protein is CASSLPLILIGYTF. The DNA of the CDR3 is TGTGCCAGCAGCTTACCACTGATTCTTATCGGCTACACCTTC.

V is TRBV11-3 and J is TRBJ2-7, with 7 bases identical to TRBD2. V was pared by 1 base and J by 5 bases, with 11 bases of the junction left unmatched. The CDR3 is 16 amino acids. Germline CDR1 reads SGHNT; CDR2 reads YENEEA. The CDR3: CASSLGGGPGFHEQYF. Here the CDR3 DNA reads TGTGCCAGCAGCTTAGGGGGAGGGCCGGGTTTCCACGAGCAGTACTTC.

The CDR3 loop is CASSPRLAGITDTQYF. The DNA of the CDR3 is TGTGCCAGCAGCCCGCGGCTGGCAGGGATAACAGATACGCAGTATTTT. This sequence joins TRBV5-5 and TRBJ2-3, with D maybe TRBD1 (5 bases). Germline V lookup: CDR1 SGHKS, CDR2 YYEKEE (reference sequence). Trimming left V 4 bases short and J 3 bases short, with 18 bases between. CDR3 size: 16 residues.